This T cell receptor (beta chain) was identified in a study of human T cells and chemical hapten exposure. Looking at the study overall: Per-sample TCR yield variability stemmed mainly from small pooled library volume differences.

Time point here: patch test 3, about 24 weeks after DPC sensitization. As for treatment: therapeutic diphenylcyclopropenone sensitization with weekly scalp DPC. CDR3 length equals 15 residues. The germline V gene has CDR1 SEHNR and CDR2 FQNEAQ (reference sequence). The ends lost 1 base at V and 4 bases at J; junction bases unmatched: 4. At least ten counts were recorded for this clonotype. In TCRdb, the RACE reads were re-called with MiXCR into one record per CDR3 protein. The sample carries some 60,000 distinct CDR3 sequences, approximately 13% recorded once. This chain joins TRBV7-9 and TRBJ2-4; 7 bases match TRBD2. The clonotype originates from a man aged 25-40 years with alopecia areata. Some clones in this sample may be carry-over from other donors' samples. Specimen: whole blood, collected in connection with sensitization to the hapten diphenylcyclopropenone (DPC). The CDR3 spells CASSLEGLVKNIQYF. In DNA form, the CDR3 reads TGTGCCAGCAGCTTAGAAGGACTAGTAAAAAACATTCAGTACTTC.